What follows describes a single T cell receptor (beta chain). This CDR3 region has 13 residues. The V end was cut by 7 bases, the J end by 11 bases, with 20 bases between. Each CDR3 protein gets one entry after TCRdb re-called the RT-PCR reads with MiXCR. The sample contains 550,000 to 750,000 distinct CDR3 sequences, more than 13% of which appear only once. The specimen was memory CD4+ T cells from blood. The chain couples TRBV12-3 or TRBV12-4 to TRBJ1-1; D is perhaps TRBD1 (6 bases). The receptor comes from a female donor in good health, serving as a healthy control. For the CDR3, the DNA is TGTGCCAGCAACATCCTGACAGGTCCGACGGCTTTCTTT. Protein sequence: CASNILTGPTAFF.